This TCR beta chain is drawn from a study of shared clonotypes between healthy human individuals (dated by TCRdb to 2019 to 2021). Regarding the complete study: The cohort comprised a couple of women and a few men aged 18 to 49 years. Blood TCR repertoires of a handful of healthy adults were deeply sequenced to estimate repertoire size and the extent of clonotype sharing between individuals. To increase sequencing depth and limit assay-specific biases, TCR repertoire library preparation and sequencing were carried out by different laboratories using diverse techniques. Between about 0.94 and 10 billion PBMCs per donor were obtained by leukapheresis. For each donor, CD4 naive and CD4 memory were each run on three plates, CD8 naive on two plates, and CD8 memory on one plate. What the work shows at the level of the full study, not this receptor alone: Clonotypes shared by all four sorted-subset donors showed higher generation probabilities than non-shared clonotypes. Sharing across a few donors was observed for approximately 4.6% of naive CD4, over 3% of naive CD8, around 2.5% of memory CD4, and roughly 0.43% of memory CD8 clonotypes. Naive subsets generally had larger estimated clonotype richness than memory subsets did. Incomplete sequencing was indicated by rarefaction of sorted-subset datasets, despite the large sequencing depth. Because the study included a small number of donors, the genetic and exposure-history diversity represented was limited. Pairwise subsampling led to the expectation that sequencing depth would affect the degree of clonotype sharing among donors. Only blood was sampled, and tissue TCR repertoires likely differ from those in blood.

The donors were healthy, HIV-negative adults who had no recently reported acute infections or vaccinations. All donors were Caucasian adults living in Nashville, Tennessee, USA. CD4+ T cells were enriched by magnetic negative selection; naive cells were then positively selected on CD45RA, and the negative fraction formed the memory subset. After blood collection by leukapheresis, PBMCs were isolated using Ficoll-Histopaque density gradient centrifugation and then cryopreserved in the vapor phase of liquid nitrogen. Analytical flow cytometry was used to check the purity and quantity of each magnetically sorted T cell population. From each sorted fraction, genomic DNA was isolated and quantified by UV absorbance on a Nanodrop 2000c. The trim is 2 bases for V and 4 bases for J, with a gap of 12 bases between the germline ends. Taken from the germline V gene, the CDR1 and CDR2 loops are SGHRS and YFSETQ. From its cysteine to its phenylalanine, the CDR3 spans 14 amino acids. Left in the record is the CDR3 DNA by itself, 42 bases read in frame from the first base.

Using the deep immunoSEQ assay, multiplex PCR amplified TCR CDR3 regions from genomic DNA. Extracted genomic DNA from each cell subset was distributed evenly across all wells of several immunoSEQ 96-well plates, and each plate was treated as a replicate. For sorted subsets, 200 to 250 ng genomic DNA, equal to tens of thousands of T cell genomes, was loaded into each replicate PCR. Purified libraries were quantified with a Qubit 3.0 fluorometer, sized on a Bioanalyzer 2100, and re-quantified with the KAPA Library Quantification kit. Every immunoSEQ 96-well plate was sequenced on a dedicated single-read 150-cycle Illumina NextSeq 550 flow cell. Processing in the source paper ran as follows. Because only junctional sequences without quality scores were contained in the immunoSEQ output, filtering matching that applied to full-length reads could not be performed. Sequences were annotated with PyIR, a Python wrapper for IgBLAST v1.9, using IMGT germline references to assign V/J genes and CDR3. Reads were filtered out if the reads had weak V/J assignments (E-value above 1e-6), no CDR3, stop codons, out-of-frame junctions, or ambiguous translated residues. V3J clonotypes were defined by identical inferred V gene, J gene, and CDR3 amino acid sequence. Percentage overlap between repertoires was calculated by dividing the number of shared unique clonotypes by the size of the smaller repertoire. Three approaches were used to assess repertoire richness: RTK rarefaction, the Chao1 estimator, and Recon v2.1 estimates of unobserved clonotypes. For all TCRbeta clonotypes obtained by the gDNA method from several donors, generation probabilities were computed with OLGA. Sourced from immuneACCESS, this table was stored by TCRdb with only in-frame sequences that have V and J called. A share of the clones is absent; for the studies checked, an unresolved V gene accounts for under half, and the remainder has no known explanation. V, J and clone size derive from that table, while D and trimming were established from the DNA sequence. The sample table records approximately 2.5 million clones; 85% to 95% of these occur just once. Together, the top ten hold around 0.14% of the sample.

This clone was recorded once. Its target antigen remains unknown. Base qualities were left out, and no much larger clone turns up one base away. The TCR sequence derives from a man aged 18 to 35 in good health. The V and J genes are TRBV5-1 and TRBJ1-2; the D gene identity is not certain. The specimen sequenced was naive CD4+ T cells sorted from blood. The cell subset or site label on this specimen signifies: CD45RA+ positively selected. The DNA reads TGCGCCAGCAGCTTTGCAGAACCATCCTATGGCTACACCTTC. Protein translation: CASSFAEPSYGYTF.